The T cell receptor beta chain described here comes from a study of blood T cell repertoires in COVID-19. Study background: The samples span acute and convalescent COVID-19 from the United States, Italy and Spain.

The CDR3 extends over 15 amino acids. The ends were cut back, 2 bases at V and 1 base at J, with 9 bases in the middle. Germline values: CDR1 SGHNT, CDR2 YYREEE (reference sequence). Sequencing was performed with immunoSEQ multiplex PCR; in TCRdb, only in-frame clones are kept and a portion is missing. The data contain under 300,000 clones, over 70% of them singletons. The clonotype comes from a middle-aged woman who had been exposed to COVID-19. Source material: PBMCs or T cells enriched from blood (not recorded which). The gene calls are TRBV5-4 and TRBJ2-2, with D maybe TRBD1 (6 bases). CDR3 residues: CASSFGQRNTGELFF. The CDR3 nucleotides are TGTGCCAGCAGCTTTGGACAGAGGAACACCGGGGAGCTGTTTTTT.